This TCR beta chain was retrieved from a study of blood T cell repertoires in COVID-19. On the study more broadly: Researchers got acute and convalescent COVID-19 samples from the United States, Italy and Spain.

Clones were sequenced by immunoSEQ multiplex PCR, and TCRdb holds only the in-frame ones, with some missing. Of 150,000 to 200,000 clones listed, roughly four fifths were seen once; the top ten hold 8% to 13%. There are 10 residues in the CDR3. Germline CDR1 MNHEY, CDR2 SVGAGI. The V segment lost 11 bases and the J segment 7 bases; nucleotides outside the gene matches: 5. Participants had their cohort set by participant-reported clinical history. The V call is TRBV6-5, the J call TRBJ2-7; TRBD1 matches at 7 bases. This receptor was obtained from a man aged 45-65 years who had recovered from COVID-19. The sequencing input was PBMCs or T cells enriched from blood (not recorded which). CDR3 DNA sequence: TGTGCCGAAAGGGGGCGGGAGCAGTACTTC. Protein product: CAERGREQYF.